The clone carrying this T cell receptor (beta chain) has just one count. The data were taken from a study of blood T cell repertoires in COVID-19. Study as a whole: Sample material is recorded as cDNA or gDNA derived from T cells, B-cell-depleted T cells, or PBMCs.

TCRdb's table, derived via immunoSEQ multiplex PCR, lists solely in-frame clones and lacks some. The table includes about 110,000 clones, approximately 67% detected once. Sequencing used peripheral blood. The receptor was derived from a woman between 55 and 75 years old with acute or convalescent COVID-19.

The CDR3 loop reads CASSPREGPNEKLFF. In DNA form, the CDR3 reads TGTGCCAGCAGCCCGAGGGAGGGCCCTAATGAAAAACTGTTTTTT. V usage is TRBV4-2 and J usage is TRBJ1-4; no firm D call. Germline-derived CDR1 and CDR2 are LGHNA and YNFKEQ. Trimming pared 4 bases from V and 3 bases from J, leaving 12 bases between. This CDR3 region has 15 residues.